Listed below are T cell receptor beta chains from one sample, sequenced in a study of blood T cell repertoires in COVID-19. Here immunoSEQ multiplex PCR was the method, and the copy in TCRdb shows in-frame clones only, minus some. The profile shows about 300,000 clones, roughly 83% of them singletons. Sequencing used peripheral blood. The receptors derive from a human donor with COVID-19, enrolled during active disease. The donor label of this sample is uncertain. The CDR3 runs from the conserved cysteine through the conserved F or W. D genes are given only for firm matches. A row's size may be missing; if present it is once, few, many or a size class.

d_gene	abundance	v_gene	j_gene	CDR3nt	CDR3aa
TRBD2	NA	TRBV29-1	TRBJ2-7	TGCAGCGGCAAAATAGCGGGAGCAGACGAGCAGTACTTC	CSGKIAGADEQYF
NA	NA	TRBV11-2	TRBJ1-1	TGTGCCAGCGTACGGGACGGAGGGTACACTGAAGCTTTCTTT	CASVRDGGYTEAFF
TRBD1	NA	TRBV19	TRBJ2-5	TGTGCCAGTAGTAGGACAGGGGGCCAAGAGACCCAGTACTTC	CASSRTGGQETQYF
TRBD2	NA	TRBV5-1	TRBJ2-3	TGCGCCAGCAGCCCCTCCCGACTAGCGGGAGGAGATACGCAGTATTTT	CASSPSRLAGGDTQYF
TRBD1	NA	TRBV7-2	TRBJ1-2	TGTGCCAGCAGCCCCGAGACAGGGTCGAACTATGGCTACACCTTC	CASSPETGSNYGYTF
TRBD2	NA	TRBV28	TRBJ2-2	TGTGCCAGCAGTATAAGCGGGAGGAAAAGAGGGGAGCTGTTTTTT	CASSISGRKRGELFF
TRBD1	NA	TRBV3-1/TRBV3-2	TRBJ1-2	TGTGCCAGCAGCCCAGGACAGGGGGTCTATGGCTACACCTTC	CASSPGQGVYGYTF
TRBD2	NA	TRBV9	TRBJ2-3	TGTGCCAGCAGCGTGTACTCCGCCGGGACTAGCGGGGGCACAGATACGCAGTATTTT	CASSVYSAGTSGGTDTQYF
NA	NA	TRBV6-5	TRBJ1-2	TGTGCCAGCAGTTCTCGACTTTTCCACTATGGCTACACCTTC	CASSSRLFHYGYTF
TRBD1	once	TRBV6-5	TRBJ2-5	TGTGCCAGCAGTTACCCGACAGGGGATGGCGAGACCCAGTACTTC	CASSYPTGDGETQYF
TRBD1	NA	TRBV7-9	TRBJ2-5	TGTGCCAGCAGCTTCTTAGCAGGGGGCTCTGGAGAGACCCAGTACTTC	CASSFLAGGSGETQYF
TRBD2	NA	TRBV19	TRBJ2-7	TGTGCCAGTAGGCCCGATGGGACTAGCGGGACCCTTTACGAGCAGTACTTC	CASRPDGTSGTLYEQYF
TRBD1	once	TRBV19	TRBJ2-7	TGTGCCAGTAGTACGGGACAGACCTACGAGCAGTACTTC	CASSTGQTYEQYF
NA	NA	TRBV7-3	TRBJ2-2	TGTGCCAGCAGCTTAAGAGGGCCTGACACCGGGGAGCTGTTTTTT	CASSLRGPDTGELFF
TRBD1	NA	TRBV13	TRBJ1-4	TGTGCCAGCAGCTACCGGGACAGGGCGCGAAATGAAAAACTGTTTTTT	CASSYRDRARNEKLFF
NA	NA	TRBV6-5	TRBJ1-3	TGTGCCAGCAGTTCCCCCACCTACTCTGGAAACACCATATATTTT	CASSSPTYSGNTIYF
NA	NA	TRBV6-6	TRBJ1-1	TGTGCCAGCAGTTACCTAGCCAGGGGGAACACTGAAGCTTTCTTT	CASSYLARGNTEAFF
TRBD2	NA	TRBV19	TRBJ2-1	TGTGCCAGTAGTACCCGCGGACTAGCGGGAGCCAGCCAGTTCTTC	CASSTRGLAGASQFF
TRBD2	once	TRBV6-9	TRBJ2-1	TGTGCCAGCATCTTGTTCTACGGGAGGAACAATGAGCAGTTCTTC	CASILFYGRNNEQFF
TRBD2	once	TRBV2	TRBJ2-5	TGTGCCAGCAGGTTAGCGGGGGTGTCACAAGAGACCCAGTACTTC	CASRLAGVSQETQYF
TRBD2	NA	TRBV5-6	TRBJ2-7	TGTGCCAGCAGCTCGTTCCCGGGACTAGCGGGAGAGGTTTACGAGCAGTACTTC	CASSSFPGLAGEVYEQYF
TRBD2	NA	TRBV7-3	TRBJ2-1	TGTGCCAGCAGCTCGGCGAGGACTAGCGGATACAATGAGCAGTTCTTC	CASSSARTSGYNEQFF
NA	NA	TRBV27	TRBJ2-7	TGTGCCAGCAGCTCGCGGGGGGACAGAAGTCCTCAGCAGTACTTC	CASSSRGDRSPQQYF
NA	NA	TRBV5-1	TRBJ2-3	TGCGCCAGCAGCTTGGACAGTGCTAGCACAGATACGCAGTATTTT	CASSLDSASTDTQYF
NA	few	TRBV12-3/TRBV12-4	TRBJ1-1	TGTGCCAGCAGTTTAGCGCTCGGAGAAAAAGCTTTCTTT	CASSLALGEKAFF
TRBD2	NA	TRBV13	TRBJ2-3	TGTGCCAGCAGCCGCAGCGGGAGGGACACAGATACGCAGTATTTT	CASSRSGRDTDTQYF
TRBD1	NA	TRBV30	TRBJ1-1	TGTGCCTGGAGTCTGACAGGGGGCGTGAATATGAACACTGAAGCTTTCTTT	CAWSLTGGVNMNTEAFF
TRBD1	NA	TRBV27	TRBJ1-1	TGTGCCAGCAGTTTCCTTACAGGGGGTGAAGCTTTCTTT	CASSFLTGGEAFF
NA	NA	TRBV3-1/TRBV3-2	TRBJ1-2	TGTGCCAGCAGCCAAGTTTACGGACAGCCTGGCTATGGCTACACCTTC	CASSQVYGQPGYGYTF
NA	NA	TRBV12-3/TRBV12-4	TRBJ1-1	TGTGCCAGCAGTTTGACAGGACGCACTGAAGCTTTCTTT	CASSLTGRTEAFF
TRBD1	NA	TRBV6-2/TRBV6-3	TRBJ2-2	TGTGCCAGCAGTAGGACAGGGGGTCCCGGGGAGCTGTTTTTT	CASSRTGGPGELFF
NA	NA	TRBV5-4	TRBJ2-3	TGTGCCAGCAGCTTGGAGGGATGGGCGGGATCCACAGATACGCAGTATTTT	CASSLEGWAGSTDTQYF
TRBD2	NA	TRBV19	TRBJ2-1	TGTGCCAGTGCCTTTAGCGGGAGCGTCGACAATGAGCAGTTCTTC	CASAFSGSVDNEQFF
NA	NA	TRBV9	TRBJ1-1	TGTGCCAGCAGCGCCCTGGACAGGAACACTGAAGCTTTCTTT	CASSALDRNTEAFF
TRBD1	NA	TRBV28	TRBJ2-5	TGTGCCAGCAGAGCACGCTCAGGGGGCACGGAGACCCAGTACTTC	CASRARSGGTETQYF